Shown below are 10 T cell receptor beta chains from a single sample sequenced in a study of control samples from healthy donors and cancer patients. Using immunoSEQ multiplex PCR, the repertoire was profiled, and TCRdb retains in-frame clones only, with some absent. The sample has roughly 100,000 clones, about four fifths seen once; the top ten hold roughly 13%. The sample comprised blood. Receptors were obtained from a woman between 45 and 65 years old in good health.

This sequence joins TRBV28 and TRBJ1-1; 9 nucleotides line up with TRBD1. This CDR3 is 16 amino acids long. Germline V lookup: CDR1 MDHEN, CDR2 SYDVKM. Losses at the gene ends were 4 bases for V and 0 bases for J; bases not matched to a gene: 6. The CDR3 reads CASSSEQGAMNTEAFF. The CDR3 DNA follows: TGTGCCAGCAGTTCAGAACAGGGGGCGATGAACACTGAAGCTTTCTTT.

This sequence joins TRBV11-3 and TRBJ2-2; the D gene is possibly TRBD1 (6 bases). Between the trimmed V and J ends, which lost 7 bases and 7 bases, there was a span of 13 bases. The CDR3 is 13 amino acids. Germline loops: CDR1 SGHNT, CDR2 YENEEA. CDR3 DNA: TGTGCCAGCAACCCAAGCAGGGGCGGGGAGCTGTTTTTT. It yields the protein CASNPSRGGELFF.

This CDR3 is CASTRGGANTGELFF. The CDR3 nucleotides read TGTGCCAGCACGCGGGGAGGCGCGAACACCGGGGAGCTGTTTTTT. V and J are TRBV2 and TRBJ2-2; D may be TRBD2 (6 bases). This CDR3 is 15 amino acids long. Trimming left V 7 bases short and J 0 bases short, with 12 bases between. Germline V CDR1 and CDR2: SNHLY, FYNNEI.

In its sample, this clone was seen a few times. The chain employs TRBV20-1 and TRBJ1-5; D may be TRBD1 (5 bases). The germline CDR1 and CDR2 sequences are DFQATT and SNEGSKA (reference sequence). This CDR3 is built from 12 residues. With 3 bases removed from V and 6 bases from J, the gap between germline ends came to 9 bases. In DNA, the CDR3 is TGCAGTGCTAGTCAGGGATCTCAGCCCCAGCATTTT. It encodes CSASQGSQPQHF.

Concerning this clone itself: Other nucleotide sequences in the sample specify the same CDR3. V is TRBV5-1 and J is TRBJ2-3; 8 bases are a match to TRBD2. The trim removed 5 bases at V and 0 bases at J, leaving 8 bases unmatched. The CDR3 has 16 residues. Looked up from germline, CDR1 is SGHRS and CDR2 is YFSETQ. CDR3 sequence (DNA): TGCGCCAGCAGTCTGGTTCGGGGGGGTAGCACAGATACGCAGTATTTT. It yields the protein CASSLVRGGSTDTQYF.

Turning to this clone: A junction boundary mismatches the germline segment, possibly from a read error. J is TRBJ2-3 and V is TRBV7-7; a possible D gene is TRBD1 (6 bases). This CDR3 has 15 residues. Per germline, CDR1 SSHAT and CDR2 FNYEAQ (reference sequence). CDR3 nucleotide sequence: TGTGCTAGCAGCTCTACAGGGAGTACAACAGATACGCAGTATTTT. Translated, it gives CASSSTGSTTDTQYF.

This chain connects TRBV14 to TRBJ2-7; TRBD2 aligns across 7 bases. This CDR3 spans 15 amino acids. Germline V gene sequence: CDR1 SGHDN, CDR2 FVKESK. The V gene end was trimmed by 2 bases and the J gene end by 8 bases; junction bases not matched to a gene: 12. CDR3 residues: CASSQTDPRGLQQYF. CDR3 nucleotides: TGTGCCAGCAGCCAAACAGACCCGCGGGGACTACAGCAGTACTTC.

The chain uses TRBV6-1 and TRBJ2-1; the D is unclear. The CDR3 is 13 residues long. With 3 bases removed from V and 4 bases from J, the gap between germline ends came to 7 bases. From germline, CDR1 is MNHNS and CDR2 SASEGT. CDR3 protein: CASSERTYNEQFF. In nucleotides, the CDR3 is TGTGCCAGCAGTGAGCGAACTTACAATGAGCAGTTCTTC.

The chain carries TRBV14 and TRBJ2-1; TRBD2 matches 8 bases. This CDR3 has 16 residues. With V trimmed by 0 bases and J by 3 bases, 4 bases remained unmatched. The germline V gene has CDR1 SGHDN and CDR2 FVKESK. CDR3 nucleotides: TGTGCCAGCAGCCAAGAGGCTAGCGGGTACTACAATGAGCAGTTCTTC. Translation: CASSQEASGYYNEQFF.

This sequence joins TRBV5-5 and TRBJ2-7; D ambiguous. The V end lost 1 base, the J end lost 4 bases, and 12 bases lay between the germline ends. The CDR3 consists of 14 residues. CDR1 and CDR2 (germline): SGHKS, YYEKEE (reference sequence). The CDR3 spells CASSLISTPYEQYF. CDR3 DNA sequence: TGTGCCAGCAGCTTGATATCGACACCTTACGAGCAGTACTTC. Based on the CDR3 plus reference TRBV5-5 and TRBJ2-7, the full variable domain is DAGVTQSPTHLIKTRGQQVTLRCSPISGHKSVSWYQQVLGQGPQFIFQYYEKEERGRGNFPDRFSARQFPNYSSELNVNALLLGDSALYLCASSLISTPYEQYFGPGTRLTVT.